One T cell receptor beta chain is described in this entry. What it recognizes is unknown. The data originate from a study of T cell responses to AZD1222 COVID-19 vaccine. Whole-study context: Researchers grouped second doses given at about 4 or about 12 weeks into one pool. General study results and limits: It was only a handful of AZD1222 recipients who were seropositive at baseline. The study found Spike-specific TCR breadth and depth rose after two AZD1222 doses.

This CDR3 region has 15 residues. CDR1 LGHNA and CDR2 YSLEER come from the germline V gene. V lost 0 bases and J 1 base, leaving 9 bases between the germline ends. The protocol was immunoSEQ multiplex PCR, while the TCRdb copy is restricted to in-frame clones and leaves out a portion. The profile shows 200,000 or so clones, approximately 91% of them singletons. The V gene is TRBV4-3, the J gene TRBJ1-1; no reliable D call. The sequence was collected from an adult in good health. Sample: peripheral blood, taken on day 0 of AZD1222 vaccination. The CDR3 here is CASSQEWSENTEAFF. The CDR3 DNA is TGCGCCAGCAGCCAAGAATGGTCAGAGAACACTGAAGCTTTCTTT.